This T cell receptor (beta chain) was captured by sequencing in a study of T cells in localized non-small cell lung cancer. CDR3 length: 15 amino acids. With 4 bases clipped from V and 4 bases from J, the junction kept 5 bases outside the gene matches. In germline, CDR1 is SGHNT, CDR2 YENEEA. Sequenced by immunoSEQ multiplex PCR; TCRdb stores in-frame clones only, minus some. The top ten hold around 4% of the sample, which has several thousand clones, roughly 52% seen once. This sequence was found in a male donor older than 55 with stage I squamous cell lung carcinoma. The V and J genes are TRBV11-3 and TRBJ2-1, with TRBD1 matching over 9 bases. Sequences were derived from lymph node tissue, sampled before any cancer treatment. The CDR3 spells CASSSTGGRYNEQFF. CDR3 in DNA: TGTGCCAGCAGCTCGACAGGGGGGAGGTACAATGAGCAGTTCTTC.